Listed below are T cell receptor beta chains from one sample, sequenced in a study of blood T cell repertoires in COVID-19. Some clones are missing from TCRdb's copy, which holds only in-frame ones; the method was immunoSEQ multiplex PCR. In the table there are 240,000 or so clones, more than 75% of which are singletons. The material sequenced was peripheral blood. The receptors were gathered from a woman in her 30s who had recovered from COVID-19. The CDR3 runs from the conserved cysteine through the conserved F or W. The order of the fields is V gene, clone size, D gene, J gene, CDR3 protein, CDR3 DNA. The D gene is left open where the match is weak. Rows give clone size only sometimes, using once, few, many, or a class for an expanded clone.

TRBV27	-	TRBD2	TRBJ2-7	CASIPRSGRPYF	TGTGCCAGTATACCCCGGTCCGGGAGGCCGTACTTC
TRBV15	-	-	TRBJ2-3	CATSRVAGTDTQYF	TGTGCCACCAGCAGAGTGGCAGGGACAGATACGCAGTATTTT
TRBV5-1	-	-	TRBJ1-1	CASSLAVGNGNTEAFF	TGCGCCAGCAGCTTGGCCGTCGGTAACGGGAACACTGAAGCTTTCTTT
TRBV5-5	-	TRBD1	TRBJ2-2	CASSNRGFTGELFF	TGTGCCAGCAGCAACAGGGGGTTCACCGGGGAGCTGTTTTTT
TRBV7-9	-	-	TRBJ2-2	CASSPGEGNTGELFF	TGTGCCAGCAGTCCAGGGGAAGGTAACACCGGGGAGCTGTTTTTT
TRBV6-5	few	-	TRBJ1-2	CASRSGGKIYGYTF	TGTGCCAGCCGGTCGGGGGGTAAAATCTATGGCTACACCTTC
TRBV5-1	-	-	TRBJ1-4	CASSAKRATNEKLFF	TGCGCCAGCAGCGCTAAGAGGGCAACTAATGAAAAACTGTTTTTT
TRBV6-6	-	TRBD1	TRBJ1-6	CASSFLGQENSPLHF	TGTGCCAGCAGTTTCCTAGGACAGGAGAATTCACCCCTCCACTTT
TRBV5-1	-	TRBD2	TRBJ2-7	CASSPYLLAGGRTYEQYF	TGCGCCAGCAGCCCCTATCTACTAGCGGGGGGCCGAACCTACGAGCAGTACTTC
TRBV27	once	-	TRBJ1-1	CASSVRGGEAFF	TGTGCCAGCAGTGTCAGGGGTGGTGAAGCTTTCTTT
TRBV6-2/TRBV6-3	-	-	TRBJ1-5	CASSYGDYGQPQHF	TGTGCCAGCAGTTACGGCGACTACGGTCAGCCCCAGCATTTT
TRBV29-1	-	TRBD1	TRBJ2-3	CSVASPTGVVTDTQYF	TGCAGCGTTGCCAGTCCGACAGGGGTCGTCACAGATACGCAGTATTTT
TRBV3-1/TRBV3-2	-	-	TRBJ1-4	CASSQEGLGAYNEKLFF	TGTGCCAGCAGCCAAGAAGGTTTAGGAGCATATAATGAAAAACTGTTTTTT
TRBV5-6	-	TRBD2	TRBJ2-5	CAGSFLGREETQYF	TGTGCCGGGTCCTTCTTGGGGAGGGAAGAGACCCAGTACTTC
TRBV5-4	-	TRBD1	TRBJ1-6	CASTRDRGLDSPLHF	TGTGCCAGCACCCGGGACAGGGGGCTGGATTCACCCCTCCACTTT
TRBV19	-	-	TRBJ1-2	CASSFPRGASGYTF	TGTGCCAGTAGTTTCCCGCGGGGGGCGAGTGGCTACACCTTC
TRBV6-6	few	-	TRBJ1-5	CASSYLRGNQPQHF	TGTGCCAGCAGTTACCTCCGGGGGAATCAGCCCCAGCATTTT
TRBV19	-	-	TRBJ1-2	CASRVVGGDGYTF	TGTGCCAGTAGAGTTGTGGGAGGAGATGGCTACACCTTC
TRBV19	-	-	TRBJ2-1	CASSIGGHLSYNEQFF	TGTGCCAGTAGTATTGGGGGACACCTCTCCTACAATGAGCAGTTCTTC
TRBV6-5	-	-	TRBJ1-4	CASSYGAGTTNEKLFF	TGTGCCAGCAGTTACGGAGCCGGGACAACTAATGAAAAACTGTTTTTT
TRBV4-1	-	TRBD2	TRBJ2-1	CASSPTMGLNEQFF	TGCGCCAGCAGTCCGACCATGGGACTAAATGAGCAGTTCTTC
TRBV12-3/TRBV12-4	once	-	TRBJ2-7	CASSHSRGEQYF	TGTGCCAGCAGCCACTCCAGAGGCGAGCAGTACTTC
TRBV4-1	once	-	TRBJ2-1	CASSLRLPPNEQFF	TGCGCCAGCAGCCTCAGACTTCCCCCCAATGAGCAGTTCTTC
TRBV18	-	-	TRBJ1-3	CASSRGVPGNTIYF	TGTGCCAGCTCTCGGGGGGTGCCTGGAAACACCATATATTTT
TRBV19	-	TRBD1	TRBJ2-7	CASSLGQGTREQYF	TGTGCCAGTAGCCTCGGACAGGGAACTCGCGAGCAGTACTTC
TRBV5-1	few	TRBD1	TRBJ2-7	CASSPADRAREQYF	TGCGCCAGCAGCCCCGCCGACAGGGCTCGCGAGCAGTACTTC
TRBV7-2	-	-	TRBJ2-2	CASSYGNRVPGELFF	TGTGCCAGCAGCTACGGAAACAGGGTACCCGGGGAGCTGTTTTTT
TRBV9	-	-	TRBJ2-2	CASSVIQGQVGELFF	TGTGCCAGCAGCGTTATACAGGGACAAGTCGGGGAGCTGTTTTTT
TRBV6-8	-	-	TRBJ2-7	CASSYPTVPYEQYF	TGTGCCAGCAGTTACCCGACAGTGCCCTACGAGCAGTACTTC
TRBV19	-	TRBD1	TRBJ1-1	CASSPDRATEAFF	TGTGCCAGTAGTCCCGACAGGGCCACTGAAGCTTTCTTT
TRBV12-3/TRBV12-4	-	TRBD2	TRBJ2-3	CASNGGSTDTQYF	TGTGCCAGCAACGGGGGGAGCACAGATACGCAGTATTTT
TRBV7-9	-	-	TRBJ1-3	CASSRRQGSHSGNTIYF	TGTGCCAGCAGCCGAAGGCAGGGAAGTCACTCTGGAAACACCATATATTTT
TRBV18	once	-	TRBJ1-3	CASSPRGGVSGNTIYF	TGTGCCAGCTCACCACGGGGGGGAGTCTCTGGAAACACCATATATTTT
TRBV16	-	-	TRBJ1-2	CASSQSIYGYTF	TGTGCCAGCAGCCAATCTATCTATGGCTACACCTTC
TRBV7-2	-	TRBD1	TRBJ1-6	CASSARDSNNSPLHF	TGTGCCAGCAGCGCCCGGGACAGTAATAATTCACCCCTCCACTTT
TRBV6-5	-	TRBD1	TRBJ2-7	CASSSMRQGSYEQYF	TGTGCCAGCAGTTCCATGAGACAGGGGTCCTACGAGCAGTACTTC
TRBV2	-	-	TRBJ2-2	CASSEVSAGTGELFF	TGTGCCAGCAGTGAAGTGAGCGCCGGGACCGGGGAGCTGTTTTTT
TRBV19	-	-	TRBJ1-3	CASISGSSGNTIYF	TGTGCCAGTATTTCTGGCAGCTCTGGAAACACCATATATTTT
TRBV4-1	-	TRBD1	TRBJ2-1	CASSQYYRQGNEQFF	TGCGCCAGCAGCCAATACTATCGACAGGGGAATGAGCAGTTCTTC
TRBV15	-	-	TRBJ2-7	CATSRDRSGRSYEQYF	TGTGCCACCAGCAGAGATCGGTCAGGCCGCTCCTACGAGCAGTACTTC
TRBV29-1	-	-	TRBJ1-1	CSVEEGSNTEAFF	TGCAGCGTTGAGGAGGGATCGAACACTGAAGCTTTCTTT
TRBV10-2	-	TRBD1	TRBJ2-2	CASSEPFGQGIVANTGELFF	TGCGCCAGCAGTGAGCCTTTTGGACAGGGGATTGTGGCGAACACCGGGGAGCTGTTTTTT
TRBV15	-	-	TRBJ1-3	CATSRQIGGSGNTIYF	TGTGCCACCAGCAGACAGATAGGAGGATCTGGAAACACCATATATTTT
TRBV18	-	TRBD1	TRBJ1-5	CASSLPGQGGQPQHF	TGTGCCAGCTCACTGCCCGGACAGGGAGGTCAGCCCCAGCATTTT
TRBV9	many	-	TRBJ2-2	CASSSIPGELFF	TGTGCCAGCAGTTCTATCCCGGGGGAGCTGTTTTTT
TRBV20-1	-	TRBD2	TRBJ2-1	CSASEAGGYNEQFF	TGCAGTGCTAGTGAAGCGGGGGGGTACAATGAGCAGTTCTTC
TRBV10-3	few	TRBD2	TRBJ2-1	CAIARLAGDNEQFF	TGTGCCATCGCCCGACTAGCGGGGGATAATGAGCAGTTCTTC
TRBV3-1/TRBV3-2	-	-	TRBJ1-5	CASILLLSNQPQHF	TGTGCCAGCATCCTATTGTTGAGCAATCAGCCCCAGCATTTT
TRBV18	-	-	TRBJ2-7	CASSPELAGKEQYF	TGTGCCAGCTCACCAGAATTGGCAGGCAAAGAGCAGTACTTC
TRBV14	-	TRBD2	TRBJ2-5	CASSQAGGIETQYF	TGTGCCAGCAGCCAAGCGGGAGGGATAGAGACCCAGTACTTC
TRBV19	-	-	TRBJ2-1	CASSIRGEQFF	TGTGCCAGTAGTATTAGGGGTGAGCAGTTCTTC
TRBV9	-	-	TRBJ1-6	CASSVAGRISYNSPLHF	TGTGCCAGCAGCGTCGCGGGGCGGATCTCCTATAATTCACCCCTCCACTTT